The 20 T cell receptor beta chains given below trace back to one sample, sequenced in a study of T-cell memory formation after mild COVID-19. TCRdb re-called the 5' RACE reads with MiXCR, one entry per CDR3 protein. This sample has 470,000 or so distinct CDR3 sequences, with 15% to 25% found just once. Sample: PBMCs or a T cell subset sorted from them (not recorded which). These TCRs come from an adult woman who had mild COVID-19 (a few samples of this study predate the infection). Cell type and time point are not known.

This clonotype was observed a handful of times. CDR3 protein: CSVQAGAGTDTQYF. DNA for the CDR3: TGCAGCGTTCAAGCGGGGGCCGGCACAGATACGCAGTATTTT. The chain is built from TRBV29-1 and TRBJ2-3; 8 bases agree with TRBD2. CDR1 is SQVTM and CDR2 is ANQGSEA in the germline V gene. Trimming removed 5 bases from V and 1 base from J; junction bases left unmatched: 5. CDR3 length: 14 residues.

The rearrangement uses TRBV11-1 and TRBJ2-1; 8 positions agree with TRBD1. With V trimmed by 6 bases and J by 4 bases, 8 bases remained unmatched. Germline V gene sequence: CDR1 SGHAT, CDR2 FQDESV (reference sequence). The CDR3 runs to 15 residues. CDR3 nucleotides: TGTGCCAGCAGTGTGGACAGGGTGTGGTACAATGAGCAGTTCTTC. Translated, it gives CASSVDRVWYNEQFF.

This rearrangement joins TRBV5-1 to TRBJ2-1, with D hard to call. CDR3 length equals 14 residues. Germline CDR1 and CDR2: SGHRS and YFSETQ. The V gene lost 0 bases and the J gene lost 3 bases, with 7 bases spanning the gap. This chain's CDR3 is CASSLGLDYNEQFF. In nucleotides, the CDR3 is TGCGCCAGCAGCTTGGGGCTAGACTACAATGAGCAGTTCTTC.

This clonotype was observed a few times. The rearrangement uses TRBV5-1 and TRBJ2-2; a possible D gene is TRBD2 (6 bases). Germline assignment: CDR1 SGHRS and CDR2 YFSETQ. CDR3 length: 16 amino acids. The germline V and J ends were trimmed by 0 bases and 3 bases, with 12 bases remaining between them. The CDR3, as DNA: TGCGCCAGCAGCTTGGCCGGGACGGGGGACACCGGGGAGCTGTTTTTT. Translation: CASSLAGTGDTGELFF.

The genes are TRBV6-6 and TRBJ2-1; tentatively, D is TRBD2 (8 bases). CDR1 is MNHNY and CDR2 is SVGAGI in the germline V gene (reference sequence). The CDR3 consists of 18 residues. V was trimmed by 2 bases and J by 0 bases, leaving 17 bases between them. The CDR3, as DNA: TGTGCCAGCAGTTACCCCTCGACAGGGACTAGCTCCTACAATGAGCAGTTCTTC. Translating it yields CASSYPSTGTSSYNEQFF.

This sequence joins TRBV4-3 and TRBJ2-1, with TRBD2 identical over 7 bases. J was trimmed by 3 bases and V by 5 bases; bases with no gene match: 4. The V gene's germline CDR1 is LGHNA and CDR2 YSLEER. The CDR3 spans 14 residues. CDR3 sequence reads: CASSYLADYNEQFF. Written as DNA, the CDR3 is TGCGCCAGCAGCTACCTAGCGGACTACAATGAGCAGTTCTTC.

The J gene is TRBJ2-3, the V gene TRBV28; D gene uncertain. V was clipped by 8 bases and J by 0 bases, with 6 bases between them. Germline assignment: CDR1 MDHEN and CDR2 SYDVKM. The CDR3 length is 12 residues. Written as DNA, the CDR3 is TGTGCCAGCGTCAGCAGCACAGATACGCAGTATTTT. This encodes CASVSSTDTQYF.

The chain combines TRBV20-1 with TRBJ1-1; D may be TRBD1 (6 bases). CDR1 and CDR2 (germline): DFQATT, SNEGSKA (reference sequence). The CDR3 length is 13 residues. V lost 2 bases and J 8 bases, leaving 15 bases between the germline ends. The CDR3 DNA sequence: TGCAGTGCTAGATCTACGGACAGCTTCGAAGCTTTCTTT. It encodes CSARSTDSFEAFF.

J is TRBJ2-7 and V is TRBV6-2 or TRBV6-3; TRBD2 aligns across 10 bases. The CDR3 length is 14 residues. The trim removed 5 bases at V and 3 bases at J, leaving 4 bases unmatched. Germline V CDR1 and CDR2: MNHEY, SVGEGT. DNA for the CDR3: TGTGCCAGCAGTACTAGCGGGAATTTCTACGAGCAGTACTTC. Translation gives CASSTSGNFYEQYF.

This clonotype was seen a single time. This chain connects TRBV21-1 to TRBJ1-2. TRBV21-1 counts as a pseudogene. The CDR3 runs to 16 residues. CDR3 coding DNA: TGTGCCAGCACCAAAGTCCATCCCAGCTATAACTATGGCTACACCTTC. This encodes CASTKVHPSYNYGYTF.

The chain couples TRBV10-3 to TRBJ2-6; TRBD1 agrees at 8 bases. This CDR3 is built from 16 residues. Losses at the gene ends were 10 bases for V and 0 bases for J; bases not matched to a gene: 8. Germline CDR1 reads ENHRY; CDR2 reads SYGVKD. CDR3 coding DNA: TGTGCCACCGGACAGGGTGGGCCCTCTGGGGCCAACGTCCTGACTTTC. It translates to CATGQGGPSGANVLTF.

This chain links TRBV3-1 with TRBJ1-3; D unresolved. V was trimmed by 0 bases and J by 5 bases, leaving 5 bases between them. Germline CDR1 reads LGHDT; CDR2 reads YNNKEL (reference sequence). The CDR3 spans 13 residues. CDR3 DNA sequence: TGTGCCAGCAGCCAAGATCGGAGAAACACCATATATTTT. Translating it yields CASSQDRRNTIYF.

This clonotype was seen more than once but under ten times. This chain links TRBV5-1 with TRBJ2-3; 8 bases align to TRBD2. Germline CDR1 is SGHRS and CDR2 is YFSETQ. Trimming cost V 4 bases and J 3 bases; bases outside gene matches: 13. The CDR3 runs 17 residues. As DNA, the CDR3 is TGCGCCAGCAGCCGAGGGGCAGCGGGGGCTGGGACAGATACGCAGTATTTT. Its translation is CASSRGAAGAGTDTQYF.

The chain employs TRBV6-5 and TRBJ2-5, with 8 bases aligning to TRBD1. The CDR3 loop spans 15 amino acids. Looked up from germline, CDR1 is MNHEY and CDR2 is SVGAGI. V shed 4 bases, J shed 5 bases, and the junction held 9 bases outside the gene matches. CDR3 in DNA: TGTGCCAGCAGTTCTGACAGGGGAAGGCTGGAGACCCAGTACTTC. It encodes CASSSDRGRLETQYF.

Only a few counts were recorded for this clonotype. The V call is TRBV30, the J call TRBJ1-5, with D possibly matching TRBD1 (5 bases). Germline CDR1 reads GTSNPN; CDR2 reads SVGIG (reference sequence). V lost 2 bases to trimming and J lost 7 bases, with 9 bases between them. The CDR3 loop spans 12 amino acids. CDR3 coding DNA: TGTGCCTGGAGTAGGGGTAAACAGCCCCAGCATTTT. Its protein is CAWSRGKQPQHF.

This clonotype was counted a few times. CDR3 residues: CASIDSGGTEAFF. The CDR3 DNA sequence: TGTGCCAGCATTGACAGTGGCGGAACTGAAGCTTTCTTT. This chain connects TRBV3-1 to TRBJ1-1; D might be TRBD1 (5 bases). Trimming removed 7 bases at V and 5 bases at J, with 14 bases between. Germline V CDR1 and CDR2: LGHDT, YNNKEL (reference sequence). This CDR3 is 13 amino acids long.

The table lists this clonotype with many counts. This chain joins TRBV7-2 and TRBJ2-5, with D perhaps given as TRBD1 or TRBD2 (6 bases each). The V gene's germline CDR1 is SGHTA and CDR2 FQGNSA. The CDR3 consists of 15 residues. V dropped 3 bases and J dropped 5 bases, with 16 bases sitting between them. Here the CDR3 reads CASSLKGGRWETQYF. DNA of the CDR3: TGTGCCAGCAGCTTGAAGGGGGGCCGGTGGGAGACCCAGTACTTC.

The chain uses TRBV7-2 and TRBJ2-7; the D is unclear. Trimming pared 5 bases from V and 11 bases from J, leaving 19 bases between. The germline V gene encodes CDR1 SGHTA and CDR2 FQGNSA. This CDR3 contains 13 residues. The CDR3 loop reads CASSRVLSSVKYF. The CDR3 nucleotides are TGTGCCAGCAGCCGAGTACTATCATCCGTTAAGTACTTC.

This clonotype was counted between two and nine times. The CDR3 DNA sequence: TGTGCCACCCGGGACAGCCCAGGGCATGGCTACACCTTC. It yields the protein CATRDSPGHGYTF. The rearrangement links TRBV19 to TRBJ1-2; 7 nucleotides match TRBD1. CDR1 is LNHDA and CDR2 is SQIVND in the germline V gene (reference sequence). The V gene end was trimmed by 10 bases and the J gene end by 6 bases; junction bases not matched to a gene: 11. The CDR3 totals 13 residues.

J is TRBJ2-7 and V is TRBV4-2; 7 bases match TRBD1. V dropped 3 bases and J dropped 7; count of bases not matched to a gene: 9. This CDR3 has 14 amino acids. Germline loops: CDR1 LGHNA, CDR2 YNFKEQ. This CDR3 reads CASSHLDRAGEQYF. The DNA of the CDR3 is TGTGCCAGCAGCCACCTAGACAGGGCTGGTGAGCAGTACTTC.